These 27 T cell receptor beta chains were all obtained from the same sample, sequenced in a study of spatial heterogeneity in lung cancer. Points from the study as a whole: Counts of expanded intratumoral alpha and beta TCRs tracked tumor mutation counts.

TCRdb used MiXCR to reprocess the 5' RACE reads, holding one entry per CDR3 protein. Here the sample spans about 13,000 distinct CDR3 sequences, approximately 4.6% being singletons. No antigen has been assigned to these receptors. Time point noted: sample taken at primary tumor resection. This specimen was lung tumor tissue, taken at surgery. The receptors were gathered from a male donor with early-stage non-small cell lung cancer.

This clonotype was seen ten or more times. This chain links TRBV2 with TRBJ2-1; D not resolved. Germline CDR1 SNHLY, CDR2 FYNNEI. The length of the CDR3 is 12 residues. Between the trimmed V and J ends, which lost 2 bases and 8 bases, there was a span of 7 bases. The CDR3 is CASSEMRDEQFF. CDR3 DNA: TGTGCCAGCAGTGAAATGCGCGATGAGCAGTTCTTC.

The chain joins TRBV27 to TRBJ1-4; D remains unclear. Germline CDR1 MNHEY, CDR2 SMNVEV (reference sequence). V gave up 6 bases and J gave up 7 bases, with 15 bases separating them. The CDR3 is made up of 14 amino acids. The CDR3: CASSFTPLPEKLFF. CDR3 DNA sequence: TGTGCCAGCAGCTTCACCCCCCTCCCTGAAAAACTGTTTTTT.

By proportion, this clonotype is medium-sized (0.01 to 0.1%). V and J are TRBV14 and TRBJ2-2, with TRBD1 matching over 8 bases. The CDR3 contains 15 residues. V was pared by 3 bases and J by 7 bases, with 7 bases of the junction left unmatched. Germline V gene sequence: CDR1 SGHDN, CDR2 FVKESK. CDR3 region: CASSQLDRADGELFF. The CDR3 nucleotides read TGTGCCAGCAGCCAGCTGGACAGGGCCGACGGGGAGCTGTTTTTT.

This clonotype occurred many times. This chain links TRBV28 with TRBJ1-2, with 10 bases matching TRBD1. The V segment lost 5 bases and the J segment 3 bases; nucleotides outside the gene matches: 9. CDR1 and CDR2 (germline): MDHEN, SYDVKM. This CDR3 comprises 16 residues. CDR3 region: CASSVAGTGVYYGYTF. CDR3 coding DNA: TGTGCCAGCAGTGTCGCCGGGACAGGGGTCTACTATGGCTACACCTTC.

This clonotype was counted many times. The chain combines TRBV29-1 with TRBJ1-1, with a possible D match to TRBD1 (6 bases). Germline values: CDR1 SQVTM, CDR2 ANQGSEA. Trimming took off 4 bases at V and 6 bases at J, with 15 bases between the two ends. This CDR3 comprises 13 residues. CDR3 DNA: TGCAGCGTTGTCCGGGGGGCTTGGTCTGAAGCTTTCTTT. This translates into CSVVRGAWSEAFF.

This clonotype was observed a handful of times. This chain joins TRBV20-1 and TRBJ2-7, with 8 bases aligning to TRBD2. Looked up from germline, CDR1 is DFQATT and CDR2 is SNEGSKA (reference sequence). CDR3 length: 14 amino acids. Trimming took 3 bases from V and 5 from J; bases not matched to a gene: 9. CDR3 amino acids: CSASGGAGKDEQYF. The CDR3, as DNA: TGCAGTGCTAGCGGGGGGGCCGGGAAAGACGAGCAGTACTTC.

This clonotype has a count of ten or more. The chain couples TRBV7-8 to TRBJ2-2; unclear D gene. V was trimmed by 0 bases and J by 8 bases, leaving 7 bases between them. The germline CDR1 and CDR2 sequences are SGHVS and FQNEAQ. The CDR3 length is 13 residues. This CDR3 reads CASSLAPAGELFF. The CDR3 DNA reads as TGTGCCAGCAGCTTAGCGCCCGCTGGGGAGCTGTTTTTT.

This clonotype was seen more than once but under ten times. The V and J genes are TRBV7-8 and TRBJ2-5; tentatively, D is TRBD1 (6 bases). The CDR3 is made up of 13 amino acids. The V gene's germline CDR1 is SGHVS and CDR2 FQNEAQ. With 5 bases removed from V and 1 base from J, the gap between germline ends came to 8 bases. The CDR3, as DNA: TGTGCCAGCAGCCAAGGGGGCCAAGAGACCCAGTACTTC. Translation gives CASSQGGQETQYF.

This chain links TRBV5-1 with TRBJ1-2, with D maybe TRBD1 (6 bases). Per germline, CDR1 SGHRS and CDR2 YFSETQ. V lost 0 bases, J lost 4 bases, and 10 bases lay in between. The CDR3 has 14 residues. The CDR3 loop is CASSLAQGGYGYTF. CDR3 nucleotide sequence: TGCGCCAGCAGCTTGGCACAGGGCGGCTATGGCTACACCTTC.

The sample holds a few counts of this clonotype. The CDR3 loop is CASSPLGEQFF. CDR3 nucleotides: TGTGCCAGCTCACCATTAGGTGAGCAGTTCTTC. The gene calls are TRBV18 and TRBJ2-1; D gene uncertain. Germline CDR1 and CDR2: KGHSH and LQKENI. The CDR3 has 11 residues. V lost 2 bases, J lost 9 bases, and 5 bases lay in between.

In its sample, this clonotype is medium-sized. The CDR3 DNA reads TGTGCCAGCAGTCTCCGGGGGGGCACAGATACGCAGTATTTT. Its translation: CASSLRGGTDTQYF. The chain employs TRBV28 and TRBJ2-3, with 7 nucleotides matching TRBD2. CDR1 and CDR2 from the germline V gene are MDHEN and SYDVKM. The V gene end was trimmed by 5 bases and the J gene end by 1 base; junction bases not matched to a gene: 3. The CDR3 consists of 14 residues.

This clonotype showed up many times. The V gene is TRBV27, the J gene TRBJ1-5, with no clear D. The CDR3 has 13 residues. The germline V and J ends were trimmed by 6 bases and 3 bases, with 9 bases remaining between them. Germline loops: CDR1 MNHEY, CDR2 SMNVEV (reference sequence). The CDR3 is CASRGSYNQPQHF. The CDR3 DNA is TGTGCCAGCAGAGGTTCATACAATCAGCCCCAGCATTTT.

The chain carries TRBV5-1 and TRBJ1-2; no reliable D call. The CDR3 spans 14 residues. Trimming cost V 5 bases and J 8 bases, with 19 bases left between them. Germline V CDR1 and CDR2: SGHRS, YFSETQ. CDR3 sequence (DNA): TGCGCCAGCAGTTCAGACGGCCTTCTTGGCGGCTACACCTTC. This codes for CASSSDGLLGGYTF.

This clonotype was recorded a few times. CDR3 in amino acids: CASSPSWRTSYEQYF. The CDR3 DNA reads TGTGCCAGCAGCCCATCTTGGCGGACCTCCTACGAGCAGTACTTC. The chain is built from TRBV9 and TRBJ2-7; D is ambiguous. The V end was cut by 4 bases, the J end by 0 bases, with 14 bases between. Germline assignment: CDR1 SGDLS and CDR2 YYNGEE. This CDR3 contains 15 residues.

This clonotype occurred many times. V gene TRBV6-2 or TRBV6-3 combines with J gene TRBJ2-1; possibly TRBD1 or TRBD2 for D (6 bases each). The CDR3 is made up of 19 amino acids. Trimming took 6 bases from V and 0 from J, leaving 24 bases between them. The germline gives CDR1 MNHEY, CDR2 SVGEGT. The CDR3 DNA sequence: TGTGCCAGCAGCTCCAGGCACGCGGGACACGGGAGCTCCTACAATGAGCAGTTCTTC. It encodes CASSSRHAGHGSSYNEQFF.

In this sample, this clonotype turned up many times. The CDR3 loop is CASSFDSARYEQYF. CDR3 in DNA: TGCGCCAGCAGTTTCGACTCAGCCCGATACGAGCAGTACTTC. J is TRBJ2-7 and V is TRBV4-1; D unclear. This CDR3 is 14 amino acids long. V dropped 6 bases and J dropped 4 bases, with 16 bases sitting between them. Germline V gene lookup returns CDR1 MGHRA and CDR2 YSYEKL.

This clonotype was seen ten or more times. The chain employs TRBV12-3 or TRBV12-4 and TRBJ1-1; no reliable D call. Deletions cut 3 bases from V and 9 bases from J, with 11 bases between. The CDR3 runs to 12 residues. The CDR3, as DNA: TGTGCCAGCAGTTTGTCCCCCCCGCAAGCTTTCTTT. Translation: CASSLSPPQAFF.

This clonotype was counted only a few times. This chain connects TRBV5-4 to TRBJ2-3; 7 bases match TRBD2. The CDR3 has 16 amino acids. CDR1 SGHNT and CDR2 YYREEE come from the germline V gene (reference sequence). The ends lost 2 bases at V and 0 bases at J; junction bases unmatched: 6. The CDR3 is CASSLEGGGSTDTQYF. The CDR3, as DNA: TGTGCCAGCAGCTTAGAAGGCGGGGGAAGCACAGATACGCAGTATTTT. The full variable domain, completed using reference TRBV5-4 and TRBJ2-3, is ETGVTQSPTHLIKTRGQQVTLRCSSQSGHNTVSWYQQALGQGPQFIFQYYREEENGRGNFPPRFSGLQFPNYSSELNVNALELDDSALYLCASSLEGGGSTDTQYFGPGTRLTVL.

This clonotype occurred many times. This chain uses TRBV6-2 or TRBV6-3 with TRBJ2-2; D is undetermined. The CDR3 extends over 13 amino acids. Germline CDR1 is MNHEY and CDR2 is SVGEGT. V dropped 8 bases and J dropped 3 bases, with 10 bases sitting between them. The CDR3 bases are TGTGCCAGCCTTAATGGATACACCGGGGAGCTGTTTTTT. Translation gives CASLNGYTGELFF.

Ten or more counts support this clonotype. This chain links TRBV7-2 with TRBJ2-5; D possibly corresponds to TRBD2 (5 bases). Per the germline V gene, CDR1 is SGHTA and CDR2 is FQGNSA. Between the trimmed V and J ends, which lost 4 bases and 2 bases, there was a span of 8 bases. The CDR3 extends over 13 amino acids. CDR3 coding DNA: TGTGCCAGCAGCTCCCGGAGGCAAGAGACCCAGTACTTC. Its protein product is CASSSRRQETQYF.

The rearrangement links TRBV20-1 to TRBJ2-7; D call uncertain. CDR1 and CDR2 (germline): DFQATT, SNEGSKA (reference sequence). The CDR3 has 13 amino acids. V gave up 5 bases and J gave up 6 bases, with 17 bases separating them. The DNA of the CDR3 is TGCAGTGCTGCCGACGACCGCACCTTCGAGCAGTACTTC. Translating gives CSAADDRTFEQYF.

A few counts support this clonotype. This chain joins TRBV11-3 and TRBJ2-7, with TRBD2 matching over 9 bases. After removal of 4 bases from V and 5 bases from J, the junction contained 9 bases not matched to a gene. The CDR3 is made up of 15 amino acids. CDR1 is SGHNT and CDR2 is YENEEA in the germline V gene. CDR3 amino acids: CASSSGGTSNHEQYF. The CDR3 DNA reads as TGTGCCAGCAGCTCTGGAGGGACTAGCAACCACGAGCAGTACTTC.

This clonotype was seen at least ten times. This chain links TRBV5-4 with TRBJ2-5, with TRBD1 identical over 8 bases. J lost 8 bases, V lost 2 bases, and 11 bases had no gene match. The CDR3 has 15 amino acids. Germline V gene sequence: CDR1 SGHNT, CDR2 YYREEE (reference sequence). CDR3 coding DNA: TGTGCCAGCAGCTTACAGGGGGTCCAGGGGAGCACCCAGTACTTC. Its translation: CASSLQGVQGSTQYF.

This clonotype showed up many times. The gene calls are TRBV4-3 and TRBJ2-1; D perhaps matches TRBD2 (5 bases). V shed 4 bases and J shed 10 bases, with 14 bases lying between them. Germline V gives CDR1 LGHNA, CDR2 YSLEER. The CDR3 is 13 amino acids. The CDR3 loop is CASSRRPTGEQFF. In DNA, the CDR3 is TGCGCCAGCAGCCGGCGACCCACGGGGGAGCAGTTCTTC.

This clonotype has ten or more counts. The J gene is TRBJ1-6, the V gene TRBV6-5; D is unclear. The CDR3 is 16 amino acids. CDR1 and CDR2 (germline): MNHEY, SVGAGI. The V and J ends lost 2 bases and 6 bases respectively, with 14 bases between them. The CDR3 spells CASSYAPAPGNSPLHF. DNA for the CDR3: TGTGCCAGCAGTTACGCCCCGGCCCCGGGTAATTCACCCCTCCACTTT.

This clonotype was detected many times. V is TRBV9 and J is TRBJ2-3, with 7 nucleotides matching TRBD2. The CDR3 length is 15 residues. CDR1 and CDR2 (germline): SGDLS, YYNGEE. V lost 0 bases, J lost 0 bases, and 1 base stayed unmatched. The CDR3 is CASSVGGGSTDTQYF. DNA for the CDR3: TGTGCCAGCAGCGTAGGGGGAGGGAGCACAGATACGCAGTATTTT. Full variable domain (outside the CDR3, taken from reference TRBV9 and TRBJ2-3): DSGVTQTPKHLITATGQRVTLRCSPRSGDLSVYWYQQSLDQGLQFLIQYYNGEERAKGNILERFSAQQFPDLHSELNLSSLELGDSALYFCASSVGGGSTDTQYFGPGTRLTVL.

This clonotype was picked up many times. The CDR3 bases are TGCAGTGCTAGGGACGGTCGTTCTGGGGCCAACGTCCTGACTTTC. Translated, it gives CSARDGRSGANVLTF. This chain uses TRBV20-1 with TRBJ2-6; D is unresolved. The CDR3 extends over 15 amino acids. Germline V lookup: CDR1 DFQATT, CDR2 SNEGSKA (reference sequence). V was trimmed by 3 bases and J by 1 base, leaving 10 bases between them.